These 30 T cell receptor beta chains originate from one sample sequenced in a study of regulatory T cells in long-lasting Graves disease. According to the study, TCR beta libraries were built with iRepertoire HTBI primers and CDR3-region Arm-PCR. TCRdb used MiXCR to reprocess the multiplex PCR reads, holding one entry per CDR3 protein. The sample lists 350,000 to 450,000 distinct CDR3 sequences; approximately 15% were seen once. This sample's time point: newly diagnosed GD, antithyroid drugs for less than 3 months. Construction of the TCR library relied on RNA isolated from PBMCs. These same records also appear under a second study, on T cells in Graves' hyperthyroidism and ophthalmopathy.

The sample was peripheral blood mononuclear cells (PBMCs), taken at new diagnosis, from a patient treated with antithyroid drugs. These receptors were taken from a woman in her thirties or forties with Graves disease.

This clonotype showed up just a few times. The chain carries TRBV9 and TRBJ2-3, with no clear D. Between the trimmed V and J ends, which lost 0 bases and 11 bases, there was a span of 16 bases. The CDR3 runs 14 residues. From germline, CDR1 is SGDLS and CDR2 YYNGEE. CDR3: CASSVESLPIEQYF. The DNA of the CDR3 is TGTGCCAGCAGCGTAGAGTCCCTTCCTATTGAGCAGTATTTT.

This clonotype was picked up a small number of times. The chain is built from TRBV18 and TRBJ2-7; TRBD1 is a possible D gene (5 bases). Germline CDR1 is KGHSH and CDR2 is LQKENI. V lost 0 bases to trimming and J lost 5 bases, with 11 bases between them. The CDR3 is made up of 14 amino acids. The CDR3 DNA follows: TGTGCCAGCTCACCACCATCCAGGGCTGACGAGCAGTACTTC. This gives the protein CASSPPSRADEQYF.

This clonotype was detected a few times. The CDR3 DNA reads as TGTGCCAGCAGCTCCTCTGCAGATACGCAGCATTTT. Its protein product is CASSSSADTQHF. This chain links TRBV28 with TRBJ2-3, with D uncertain. With the DNA end fitting TRBJ1-5 better, the J assignment may be wrong. Germline lookup yields CDR1 MDHEN and CDR2 SYDVKM. The CDR3 consists of 12 residues.

The table lists this clonotype with many counts. The chain is built from TRBV20-1 and TRBJ2-7; 7 positions agree with TRBD2. The CDR3 sequence is 16 residues long. The J segment lost 7 bases and the V segment lost 1 base, leaving 16 bases of the junction unmatched. Germline values: CDR1 DFQATT, CDR2 SNEGSKA (reference sequence). The CDR3 DNA is TGCAGTGCTAGAGGAAGGGGCGGGAGCAAGGTTCGGGAGCAGTACTTC. Its translation is CSARGRGGSKVREQYF.

The chain employs TRBV27 and TRBJ2-7; 8 bases are a match to TRBD1. The CDR3 loop spans 15 amino acids. V was clipped by 1 base and J by 3 bases; unmatched bases: 5. Germline V lookup: CDR1 MNHEY, CDR2 SMNVEV (reference sequence). The CDR3 region has the DNA TGTGCCAGCAGTTTATACGCCGGGACAGGCTACGAGCAGTACGTC. It specifies CASSLYAGTGYEQYV.

This clonotype came up many times. The rearrangement joins TRBV20-1 to TRBJ2-3, with 7 bases matching TRBD2. Germline loops: CDR1 DFQATT, CDR2 SNEGSKA (reference sequence). The junction had 8 bases not matched to a gene; V was cut back by 5 bases and J by 3 bases. This CDR3 has 14 residues. Here the CDR3 reads CSAPLAGGTDTQYF. The CDR3 DNA sequence: TGCAGTGCTCCATTAGCGGGTGGAACAGATACGCAGTATTTT.

This clonotype showed up many times. This chain connects TRBV5-1 to TRBJ2-7; 7 bases line up with TRBD1. The germline V gene encodes CDR1 SGHRS and CDR2 YFSETQ. This CDR3 has 14 residues. The V gene end was trimmed by 5 bases and the J gene end by 3 bases; junction bases not matched to a gene: 8. DNA for the CDR3: TGCGCCAGCAGTCCCGGGACAGACTTCTACGAGCAGTACTTC. This codes for CASSPGTDFYEQYF.

This clonotype was counted many times. This sequence joins TRBV28 and TRBJ1-4, with unresolved D. V was clipped by 8 bases and J by 0 bases, with 10 bases between them. Germline CDR1 MDHEN, CDR2 SYDVKM. The CDR3 runs 14 residues. CDR3 DNA sequence: TGTGCCAGCGAATCGGCAGCAACTAATGAAAAACTGTTTTTT. It encodes CASESAATNEKLFF.

The table lists this clonotype with a few counts. This chain joins TRBV19 and TRBJ2-6, with D uncertain. From germline, CDR1 is LNHDA and CDR2 SQIVND (reference sequence). CDR3 length: 16 amino acids. The V end was cut by 6 bases, the J end by 0 bases, with 12 bases between. CDR3 DNA: TGTGCCAGTAGAGGGCGGTTTAGCTCTGGGGCCAACGTCCTGACTTTC. The encoded protein is CASRGRFSSGANVLTF.

This chain uses TRBV11-3 with TRBJ2-1, with D hard to call. This CDR3 contains 14 residues. Germline V gives CDR1 SGHNT, CDR2 YENEEA. Deletions cut 6 bases from V and 10 bases from J, with 19 bases between. CDR3 sequence (DNA): TGTGCCAGCAGTCCCGAAGGGCATTTACGGGAGCAGTTCTTC. Its protein is CASSPEGHLREQFF.

V usage is TRBV4-1 and J usage is TRBJ1-1; D unresolved. V was cut by 1 base and J by 0 bases, with 12 bases left in between. The CDR3 spans 16 residues. From germline, CDR1 is MGHRA and CDR2 YSYEKL. The CDR3 DNA sequence: TGCGCCAGCAGCCAAGCGGAAGGTGGGGTGAACACTGAAGCTTTCTTT. Translation gives CASSQAEGGVNTEAFF.

This clonotype was observed at least ten times. The chain couples TRBV18 to TRBJ2-3; maybe TRBD2 (5 bases). V lost 2 bases, J lost 0 bases, and 12 bases lay in between. Germline V CDR1 and CDR2: KGHSH, LQKENI. CDR3 length equals 16 residues. CDR3 protein: CASSPGSSRSTDTQYF. For the CDR3, the DNA is TGTGCCAGCTCACCAGGGAGTAGTAGAAGCACAGATACGCAGTATTTT. The complete variable domain, with remaining parts taken from reference TRBV18 and TRBJ2-3, reads NAGVMQNPRHLVRRRGQEARLRCSPMKGHSHVYWYRQLPEEGLKFMVYLQKENIIDESGMPKERFSAEFPKEGPSILRIQQVVRGDSAAYFCASSPGSSRSTDTQYFGPGTRLTVL.

About this clonotype: This may come from a read error, since a much larger clone is one base off. The V and J genes are TRBV11-2 and TRBJ2-7, with D hard to call. The germline V gene encodes CDR1 SGHAT and CDR2 FQNNGV. The CDR3 is made up of 15 amino acids. The germline V and J ends were trimmed by 9 bases and 6 bases, with 24 bases remaining between them. CDR3: CASKPQAGHTCEQYF. The CDR3 DNA sequence: TGTGCCAGTAAGCCCCAGGCAGGCCATACCTGCGAGCAGTACTTC.

This clonotype was seen many times. CDR3: CSARDPRQGLTYEQYF. The DNA of the CDR3 is TGCAGTGCTAGAGACCCCCGACAGGGGCTGACCTACGAGCAGTACTTC. The gene calls are TRBV20-1 and TRBJ2-7; 8 nucleotides line up with TRBD1. The germline V gene encodes CDR1 DFQATT and CDR2 SNEGSKA (reference sequence). CDR3 length: 16 residues. V was clipped by 0 bases and J by 2 bases; unmatched bases: 9.

This clonotype showed up many times. The chain has TRBV5-6 and TRBJ2-3, with TRBD1 matching 8 bases. The CDR3 is 15 residues long. From germline, CDR1 is SGHDT and CDR2 YYEEEE. The V gene end was trimmed by 4 bases and the J gene end by 2 bases; junction bases not matched to a gene: 6. CDR3 region: CASSLRDRLTDTQYF. The CDR3, as DNA: TGTGCCAGCAGCCTACGGGACAGGCTCACAGATACGCAGTATTTT.

This clonotype was seen repeatedly, ten times or more. The chain carries TRBV11-3 and TRBJ2-6, with TRBD1 matching 10 bases. CDR1 is SGHNT, CDR2 YENEEA, per germline. The V segment lost 5 bases and the J segment 4 bases; nucleotides outside the gene matches: 11. CDR3 length: 18 residues. The CDR3 sequence is CASSVPGQGWSGANVLTF. CDR3 sequence (DNA): TGTGCCAGCAGCGTACCGGGACAGGGGTGGTCCGGGGCCAACGTCCTGACTTTC.

This clonotype has a count of ten or more. The V call is TRBV28, the J call TRBJ2-3; D is perhaps TRBD2 (5 bases). From germline, CDR1 is MDHEN and CDR2 SYDVKM. V lost 8 bases to trimming and J lost 2 bases, with 14 bases between them. This CDR3 comprises 14 residues. The CDR3 DNA reads TGTGCCAGCGCTTTCTTCGGGGACACAGATACGCAGTATTTT. Amino acids: CASAFFGDTDTQYF.

This clonotype has ten or more counts. The genes are TRBV6-5 and TRBJ2-1, with TRBD1 matching over 8 bases. J gave up 7 bases and V 2 bases, and 10 bases lay outside the gene matches. The CDR3 sequence is 16 residues long. Germline CDR1 MNHEY, CDR2 SVGAGI. The CDR3 loop is CASSYRTGPHRNEQFF. CDR3 in DNA: TGTGCCAGCAGTTACCGGACAGGGCCCCATAGAAATGAGCAGTTCTTC.

This clonotype was found many times. The chain carries TRBV7-2 and TRBJ2-1; TRBD1 might be the D (6 bases). The CDR3 consists of 16 residues. Germline CDR1 SGHTA, CDR2 FQGNSA. V shed 4 bases and J shed 0 bases, with 13 bases lying between them. Here the CDR3 DNA reads TGTGCCAGCAGCTCGACAGGACCAAGCTCCTACAATGAGCAGTTCTTC. Translated, it gives CASSSTGPSSYNEQFF. Filled out from reference TRBV7-2 and TRBJ2-1, the complete variable domain reads GAGVSQSPSNKVTEKGKDVELRCDPISGHTALYWYRQSLGQGLEFLIYFQGNSAPDKSGLPSDRFSAERTGGSVSTLTIQRTQQEDSAVYLCASSSTGPSSYNEQFFGPGTRLTVL.

The table lists this clonotype with many counts. The CDR3 DNA follows: TGTGCCAGCAGTGAACAGGGCTCCTACGAGCAGTACTTC. This gives the protein CASSEQGSYEQYF. V usage is TRBV6-1 and J usage is TRBJ2-7; D may be TRBD1 (5 bases). The CDR3 is made up of 13 amino acids. Germline V gives CDR1 MNHNS, CDR2 SASEGT. Trimming removed 2 bases from V and 0 bases from J, with 5 bases in between.

This clonotype was recorded at least ten times. The rearrangement uses TRBV7-2 and TRBJ2-4, with D unclear. The CDR3 sequence is 14 residues long. V shed 5 bases and J shed 2 bases, with 10 bases lying between them. CDR1 is SGHTA, CDR2 FQGNSA, per germline. DNA for the CDR3: TGTGCCAGCAGCCCTACCATACCCAAAAACATTCAGTACTTC. Translated: CASSPTIPKNIQYF.

This clonotype came up a few times. The CDR3 region is CASSLAGQVSYGYTF. The CDR3 DNA follows: TGTGCCAGCAGCTTAGCGGGACAGGTTAGCTATGGCTACACCTTC. The V and J genes are TRBV7-9 and TRBJ1-2; 8 bases match TRBD1. With 0 bases clipped from V and 4 bases from J, the junction kept 4 bases outside the gene matches. The CDR3 sequence is 15 residues long. CDR1 is SEHNR and CDR2 is FQNEAQ in the germline V gene (reference sequence).

This clonotype was detected ten times or more. This chain connects TRBV7-8 to TRBJ2-3; possibly TRBD1 for D (6 bases). This CDR3 region has 19 residues. Deletions cut 7 bases from V and 0 bases from J, with 26 bases between. The germline V gene has CDR1 SGHVS and CDR2 FQNEAQ. The CDR3 nucleotides are TGTGCCAGCATCCTTAGGCGACCTCCGTTTAGGGGGAGCACAGATACGCAGTATTTT. It specifies CASILRRPPFRGSTDTQYF.

The genes are TRBV28 and TRBJ1-3; D uncertain. The CDR3 length is 14 residues. V lost 7 bases and J 0 bases, leaving 10 bases between the germline ends. CDR1 is MDHEN, CDR2 SYDVKM, per germline. The CDR3 sequence is CASTPDGSGNTIYF. The CDR3 region has the DNA TGTGCCAGCACCCCCGACGGCTCTGGAAACACCATATATTTT.

The V gene is TRBV3-1, the J gene TRBJ1-6; D is unresolved. The CDR3 length is 15 residues. CDR1 is LGHDT, CDR2 YNNKEL, per germline (reference sequence). Trimming shortened V by 1 base and J by 3 bases, and 7 bases separated the two germline ends. The CDR3 nucleotides are TGTGCCAGCAGCCAAGGACTCTACTATAATTCACCCCTCCACTTT. Translated, it gives CASSQGLYYNSPLHF.

This clonotype was seen many times. This chain uses TRBV12-3 or TRBV12-4 with TRBJ1-4; D gene ambiguous. The V end was cut by 3 bases, the J end by 5 bases, with 4 bases between. The CDR3 length is 12 residues. CDR3: CASSFYNEKLFF. The CDR3 bases are TGTGCCAGCAGTTTCTACAATGAAAAACTGTTTTTT.

This clonotype has just a few counts. The chain carries TRBV14 and TRBJ2-2, with TRBD2 identical over 7 bases. CDR3 length: 16 amino acids. V dropped 2 bases and J dropped 5; count of bases not matched to a gene: 8. Germline values: CDR1 SGHDN, CDR2 FVKESK. Written as DNA, the CDR3 is TGTGCCAGCAGCCAATTAAGCGGGGAACATACCGGGGAGCTGTTTTTT. It translates to CASSQLSGEHTGELFF.

This clonotype was counted many times. DNA of the CDR3: TGTGCCAGCAGCGCCAGAGGGAAGGGCGAGCAGTACTTC. Its protein is CASSARGKGEQYF. The V and J genes are TRBV13 and TRBJ2-7; D is possibly TRBD2 (5 bases). Trimming removed 5 bases at V and 6 bases at J, with 14 bases between. The CDR3 is made up of 13 amino acids. Germline V gene lookup returns CDR1 PRHDT and CDR2 FYEKMQ (reference sequence).

Remarks on this clonotype: This may come from a read error, since a much larger clone is one base off. This rearrangement joins TRBV7-3 to TRBJ2-2, with 8 bases that match TRBD2. Per the germline V gene, CDR1 is SGHTA and CDR2 is FQGTGA. The CDR3 loop spans 15 amino acids. CDR3 bases: TGTGCCAGCAGCGCCCGGGAGGGCCATCACGGGGTGCTGTTTTTT. The encoded protein is CASSAREGHHGVLFF.

This clonotype was seen ten or more times. The chain links TRBV29-1 to TRBJ2-7; 12 bases line up with TRBD2. This CDR3 comprises 12 residues. Per the germline V gene, CDR1 is SQVTM and CDR2 is ANQGSEA. V gave up 6 bases and J gave up 6 bases; unmatched junction bases: 3. The CDR3 nucleotides read TGCAGCGTGCAGACTAGCGGGAGCGAGCAGTACTTC. It translates to CSVQTSGSEQYF.